This entry lists 10 T cell receptor beta chains sequenced from one sample in a study of cytomegalovirus exposure and HLA in healthy donors. It was with 60 Vbeta and 13 Jbeta primers that the PCR ran. The repertoire was sequenced with immunoSEQ multiplex PCR; TCRdb's copy has only in-frame clones and lacks some. The profile shows tens of thousands of clones, approximately 70% of them singletons. Sequencing was done on a sample of PBMCs. These receptors were taken from a woman aged 55 to 70 in good health and CMV-seropositive.

This clone was detected only once. The chain carries TRBV9 and TRBJ2-5; possibly TRBD1 for D (5 bases). The CDR3 sequence is 14 residues long. The V end was cut by 2 bases, the J end by 3 bases, with 11 bases between. Germline V gene lookup returns CDR1 SGDLS and CDR2 YYNGEE. The CDR3 DNA is TGTGCCAGCAGCGTGGGGCGGAGCGAAGAGACCCAGTACTTC. Its protein is CASSVGRSEETQYF.

The rearrangement joins TRBV10-3 to TRBJ1-1; D call uncertain. Germline CDR1 and CDR2: ENHRY and SYGVKD. Trimming removed 5 bases at V and 3 bases at J, with 13 bases between. CDR3 length: 14 amino acids. CDR3 nucleotide sequence: TGTGCCATCAGTTTCGGGGAAAAATACACTGAAGCTTTCTTT. This translates into CAISFGEKYTEAFF.

The chain has TRBV2 and TRBJ1-1; a weak D match, TRBD1 (6 bases). This CDR3 is 16 amino acids long. With 4 bases removed from V and 3 bases from J, the gap between germline ends came to 18 bases. CDR1 is SNHLY, CDR2 FYNNEI, per germline. CDR3 sequence: CASSGGRSGRDTEAFF. As DNA, the CDR3 is TGTGCCAGCAGTGGGGGGCGGTCGGGGAGGGACACTGAAGCTTTCTTT.

V is TRBV2 and J is TRBJ2-1, with 9 positions matching TRBD2. The CDR3 loop spans 14 amino acids. V dropped 9 bases and J dropped 4; count of bases not matched to a gene: 7. Germline CDR1 and CDR2: SNHLY and FYNNEI. The CDR3 DNA is TGTGCCAGTAATAGCGGGGGAGGATACAATGAGCAGTTCTTC. Amino acid sequence: CASNSGGGYNEQFF.

The chain has TRBV5-1 and TRBJ1-2; no clear D gene. There are 14 residues in the CDR3. The V and J ends lost 4 bases and 5 bases respectively, with 15 bases between them. Germline lookup yields CDR1 SGHRS and CDR2 YFSETQ. CDR3 sequence: CASSPGGGKYGYTF. CDR3 nucleotide sequence: TGCGCCAGCAGCCCTGGCGGAGGGAAGTATGGCTACACCTTC.

The chain has TRBV5-6 and TRBJ2-3; 10 bases map to TRBD2. Trimming at V came to 3 bases and at J to 3 bases, leaving 7 bases not matched to a gene. CDR1 and CDR2 (germline): SGHDT, YYEEEE. This CDR3 has 16 amino acids. This chain's CDR3 is CASSSSSGGVTDTQYF. The DNA for the CDR3 is TGTGCCAGCAGCTCCTCTAGCGGGGGAGTGACAGATACGCAGTATTTT.

The chain carries TRBV28 and TRBJ1-5; 9 nucleotides agree with TRBD1. CDR3 length: 15 amino acids. The V gene's germline CDR1 is MDHEN and CDR2 SYDVKM. Unmatched junction bases numbered 14, after V lost 11 bases and J lost 6 bases. The CDR3 here is CASMKDRGGGQPQHF. The CDR3 coding sequence is TGTGCCTCGATGAAGGACAGGGGTGGTGGTCAGCCCCAGCATTTT. Drawing the rest from reference TRBV28 and TRBJ1-5, the complete variable domain is DVKVTQSSRYLVKRTGEKVFLECVQDMDHENMFWYRQDPGLGLRLIYFSYDVKMKEKGDIPEGYSVSREKKERFSLILESASTNQTSMYLCASMKDRGGGQPQHFGDGTRLSIL.

This clone was counted a few times. The V and J genes are TRBV7-2 and TRBJ2-5, with TRBD2 matching 13 bases. Germline assignment: CDR1 SGHTA and CDR2 FQGNSA. The trim removed 3 bases at V and 0 bases at J, leaving 1 base unmatched. The CDR3 totals 16 residues. The CDR3 is CASSFGLAGDQETQYF. The CDR3 nucleotides read TGTGCCAGCAGCTTCGGACTAGCGGGGGACCAAGAGACCCAGTACTTC.

J is TRBJ1-1 and V is TRBV10-3, with 9 bases matching TRBD1. The CDR3 contains 15 residues. Germline CDR1 ENHRY, CDR2 SYGVKD. Trimming took 6 bases from V and 2 from J; bases not matched to a gene: 7. CDR3: CAIRRDREGNTEAFF. In DNA form, the CDR3 reads TGTGCCATCAGGCGGGACAGGGAAGGAAACACTGAAGCTTTCTTT.

DNA of the CDR3: TGTGCCAGCAGCTCCCCGTCGGACAGCATGAACACTGAAGCTTTCTTT. Its protein product is CASSSPSDSMNTEAFF. V is TRBV11-2 and J is TRBJ1-1; possibly TRBD1 for D (6 bases). With 4 bases removed from V and 0 bases from J, the gap between germline ends came to 15 bases. The V gene's germline CDR1 is SGHAT and CDR2 FQNNGV. The CDR3 has 16 amino acids.